The 31 T cell receptor beta chains below were found in one sample sequenced in a study of blood T cell repertoires in COVID-19. The assay was immunoSEQ multiplex PCR, and TCRdb's table has in-frame clones only and misses some. The sample consists of fewer than 300,000 clones, about four fifths of them appearing once. Sequenced input: peripheral blood. These receptors came from a woman aged 50 to 65 who had recovered from COVID-19.

The chain couples TRBV28 to TRBJ2-3, with 16 bases lining up with TRBD2. With 6 bases clipped from V and 8 bases from J, the junction kept 20 bases outside the gene matches. CDR1 MDHEN and CDR2 SYDVKM come from the germline V gene. This CDR3 contains 20 residues. CDR3 residues: CASSLNPGTSGGAGRGTQYF. The CDR3 nucleotides read TGTGCCAGCAGCCTAAACCCCGGGACTAGCGGGGGGGCCGGTCGAGGTACGCAGTATTTT.

This chain connects TRBV5-1 to TRBJ1-1, with TRBD1 matching 9 bases. V lost 4 bases and J lost 1; bases outside the gene matches: 8. This CDR3 contains 16 residues. CDR1 SGHRS and CDR2 YFSETQ come from the germline V gene. CDR3: CASSPPGTGPNTEAFF. The CDR3 region has the DNA TGCGCCAGCAGCCCCCCCGGGACAGGGCCGAACACTGAAGCTTTCTTT. The complete variable domain, with remaining parts taken from reference TRBV5-1 and TRBJ1-1, reads KAGVTQTPRYLIKTRGQQVTLSCSPISGHRSVSWYQQTPGQGLQFLFEYFSETQRNKGNFPGRFSGRQFSNSRSEMNVSTLELGDSALYLCASSPPGTGPNTEAFFGQGTRLTVV.

The chain combines TRBV5-1 with TRBJ2-3; TRBD1 matches 9 bases. Germline CDR1 reads SGHRS; CDR2 reads YFSETQ. With V trimmed by 0 bases and J by 2 bases, 4 bases remained unmatched. The CDR3 runs 16 residues. The CDR3 bases are TGCGCCAGCAGCTTGGGGGGACAGGGAAACACAGATACGCAGTATTTT. Protein product: CASSLGGQGNTDTQYF.

The V call is TRBV7-9, the J call TRBJ1-3, with D hard to call. The germline V and J ends were trimmed by 5 bases and 4 bases, with 6 bases remaining between them. CDR3 length equals 12 residues. Germline lookup yields CDR1 SEHNR and CDR2 FQNEAQ (reference sequence). The CDR3 DNA sequence: TGTGCCAGCAGCCCTTTGGGAAACACCATATATTTT. As protein: CASSPLGNTIYF.

The chain carries TRBV6-2 or TRBV6-3 and TRBJ2-1; 8 positions match TRBD2. J gave up 14 bases and V 7 bases, and 16 bases lay outside the gene matches. The CDR3 is 14 residues long. Germline values: CDR1 MNHEY, CDR2 SVGEGT. In DNA, the CDR3 is TGTGCCAGCACCCCACAGGGCCCCGGGACTAGAGAGTTCTTC. Its protein product is CASTPQGPGTREFF.

This chain links TRBV6-2 or TRBV6-3 with TRBJ2-7, with D unclear. CDR1 is MNHEY, CDR2 SVGEGT, per germline. Trimming removed 2 bases at V and 3 bases at J, with 11 bases between. This CDR3 is built from 14 residues. This CDR3 reads CASSYIDTSYEQYF. CDR3 bases: TGTGCCAGCAGTTACATCGACACCAGCTACGAGCAGTACTTC.

The chain is built from TRBV7-2 and TRBJ2-3, with D possibly being TRBD1 (5 bases). V dropped 1 base and J dropped 0 bases, with 14 bases sitting between them. CDR1 SGHTA and CDR2 FQGNSA come from the germline V gene. This CDR3 has 17 amino acids. The CDR3 loop reads CASSLGLQVMSTDTQYF. The CDR3 DNA is TGTGCCAGCAGCTTAGGGCTACAGGTTATGAGCACAGATACGCAGTATTTT.

The chain has TRBV5-1 and TRBJ2-5; 11 positions match TRBD2. The J segment lost 2 bases and the V segment lost 4 bases, leaving 7 bases of the junction unmatched. The germline gives CDR1 SGHRS, CDR2 YFSETQ. The CDR3 loop spans 16 amino acids. The CDR3 DNA follows: TGCGCCAGCAGCCCAGCCCTAGCGGGAGGACAAGAGACCCAGTACTTC. Residues: CASSPALAGGQETQYF.

The V gene is TRBV9, the J gene TRBJ1-6; the match to TRBD1 covers 7 bases. V shed 0 bases, J shed 10 bases, and the junction held 7 bases outside the gene matches. The CDR3 runs to 15 residues. Germline values: CDR1 SGDLS, CDR2 YYNGEE. The CDR3 DNA follows: TGTGCCAGCAGCGTAGGCAAGGGGGCGCCCTCACCCCTCCACTTT. Its translation: CASSVGKGAPSPLHF.

This chain uses TRBV28 with TRBJ2-1, with D possibly matching TRBD2 (5 bases). Germline values: CDR1 MDHEN, CDR2 SYDVKM. V dropped 6 bases and J dropped 4 bases, with 13 bases sitting between them. This CDR3 contains 14 residues. CDR3 loop: CASSRGSGYNEQFF. In nucleotides, the CDR3 is TGTGCCAGCAGCCGCGGGTCGGGGTACAATGAGCAGTTCTTC.

The V gene is TRBV6-5, the J gene TRBJ2-7, with D tentatively TRBD1 (5 bases). In germline, CDR1 is MNHEY, CDR2 SVGAGI. V was shortened by 2 bases and J by 3 bases, with 14 bases between the two germline ends. The CDR3 has 15 residues. The CDR3 reads CASSYNPTDYYEQYF. Written as DNA, the CDR3 is TGTGCCAGCAGTTACAACCCGACAGATTACTACGAGCAGTACTTC.

The genes are TRBV19 and TRBJ2-3, with a weak D call TRBD2 (6 bases). Germline-derived CDR1 and CDR2 are LNHDA and SQIVND (reference sequence). This CDR3 has 14 residues. V lost 6 bases to trimming and J lost 4 bases, with 14 bases between them. DNA for the CDR3: TGTGCCAGTAGAACCCGCGGCGGGGCAGATACGCAGTATTTT. Amino acid sequence: CASRTRGGADTQYF.

The J gene is TRBJ2-7, the V gene TRBV3-1 (or the pseudogene TRBV3-2), with 10 bases that match TRBD2. The V gene's germline CDR1 is LGHDT and CDR2 YNNKEL (reference sequence). J lost 2 bases, V lost 3 bases, and 7 bases had no gene match. CDR3 length: 16 residues. CDR3 DNA sequence: TGTGCCAGCAGCCATACTCGTGGGACTAGCGCCTACGAGCAGTACTTC. Translating it yields CASSHTRGTSAYEQYF.

The chain joins TRBV5-6 to TRBJ2-7, with 12 nucleotides matching TRBD2. In germline, CDR1 is SGHDT, CDR2 YYEEEE. J gave up 2 bases and V 4 bases, and 4 bases lay outside the gene matches. The length of the CDR3 is 15 residues. The DNA for the CDR3 is TGTGCCAGCAGCCAACTAGCGGGGGGCACCTACGAGCAGTACTTC. This encodes CASSQLAGGTYEQYF.

V and J are TRBV5-1 and TRBJ2-5, with 7 bases identical to TRBD2. Germline V gene data show CDR1 as SGHRS and CDR2 as YFSETQ. This CDR3 has 19 residues. J lost 2 bases, V lost 0 bases, and 16 bases had no gene match. As DNA, the CDR3 is TGCGCCAGCAGCTTGGGTGGTGGGGCGGGAGCGGCACCGCAAGAGACCCAGTACTTC. Its translation is CASSLGGGAGAAPQETQYF.

The rearrangement uses TRBV6-2 or TRBV6-3 and TRBJ2-7; possible D gene TRBD1, 6 bases. With 6 bases removed from V and 2 bases from J, the gap between germline ends came to 14 bases. Germline CDR1 reads MNHEY; CDR2 reads SVGEGT. The CDR3 contains 14 residues. The CDR3 coding sequence is TGTGCCAGCAGCCGTGAACAGGGTACCTACGAGCAGTACTTC. Its protein product is CASSREQGTYEQYF.

CDR3 DNA: TGTGCCAGCAGTTTGAGGTTAAACACTGAAGCTTTCTTT. Translation gives CASSLRLNTEAFF. V gene TRBV28 combines with J gene TRBJ1-1; no clear D gene. This CDR3 comprises 13 residues. CDR1 MDHEN and CDR2 SYDVKM come from the germline V gene. Trimming cost V 3 bases and J 2 bases, with 7 bases left between them. The variable domain in full, completed from reference TRBV28 and TRBJ1-1, reads DVKVTQSSRYLVKRTGEKVFLECVQDMDHENMFWYRQDPGLGLRLIYFSYDVKMKEKGDIPEGYSVSREKKERFSLILESASTNQTSMYLCASSLRLNTEAFFGQGTRLTVV.

The chain joins TRBV30 to TRBJ1-1; 7 bases line up with TRBD1. In germline, CDR1 is GTSNPN, CDR2 SVGIG (reference sequence). V lost 1 base, J lost 0 bases, and 5 bases stayed unmatched. The CDR3 length is 15 residues. The CDR3 bases are TGTGCCTGGAGTGGGGGACAGCAGATGAACACTGAAGCTTTCTTT. Residues: CAWSGGQQMNTEAFF.

This chain connects TRBV7-9 to TRBJ2-5, with 10 bases that match TRBD2. Germline values: CDR1 SEHNR, CDR2 FQNEAQ (reference sequence). The V segment lost 7 bases and the J segment 2 bases; nucleotides outside the gene matches: 16. The CDR3 has 18 residues. CDR3 nucleotide sequence: TGTGCCAGCACCAAGGGGGTAGCGGGGGGATACTCGCAAGAGACCCAGTACTTC. Its translation: CASTKGVAGGYSQETQYF.

The rearrangement uses TRBV19 and TRBJ2-1; 12 bases line up with TRBD2. Germline trimming cut 5 bases from V and 4 bases from J; bases unmatched to any gene: 6. This CDR3 comprises 16 residues. CDR1 is LNHDA, CDR2 SQIVND, per germline (reference sequence). In nucleotides, the CDR3 is TGTGCCAGTAGTGCCGGACTAGCGGGACCTTACAATGAGCAGTTCTTC. Translated, it gives CASSAGLAGPYNEQFF.

The V and J genes are TRBV4-2 and TRBJ1-4; TRBD1 matches 12 bases. With V trimmed by 5 bases and J by 8 bases, 6 bases remained unmatched. Germline V gene lookup returns CDR1 LGHNA and CDR2 YNFKEQ. CDR3 length: 15 amino acids. The CDR3 DNA sequence: TGTGCCAGCAGCGGTTTGGGACAGGGGGCCGAAAAACTGTTTTTT. Translation gives CASSGLGQGAEKLFF.

The genes are TRBV29-1 and TRBJ1-2; 9 bases agree with TRBD1. The CDR3 covers 14 residues. After removal of 7 bases from V and 8 bases from J, the junction contained 14 bases not matched to a gene. CDR1 SQVTM and CDR2 ANQGSEA come from the germline V gene. The CDR3 DNA sequence: TGCAGCGGAACAACCGGGACAGGGCCGCTGGGCTACACCTTC. Its translation is CSGTTGTGPLGYTF.

This chain links TRBV5-1 with TRBJ2-7; TRBD1 aligns across 9 bases. With 4 bases clipped from V and 3 bases from J, the junction kept 5 bases outside the gene matches. The CDR3 length is 14 residues. Germline CDR1 reads SGHRS; CDR2 reads YFSETQ. CDR3 bases: TGCGCCAGCAGCGGACGACAGGGGGGCTACGAGCAGTACTTC. As protein: CASSGRQGGYEQYF.

This chain links TRBV29-1 with TRBJ2-3; D may be TRBD1 (6 bases). Trimming removed 5 bases at V and 2 bases at J, with 11 bases between. The CDR3 runs to 13 residues. Per germline, CDR1 SQVTM and CDR2 ANQGSEA. CDR3 nucleotides: TGCAGCGTTCAGGGGCGCCTCACAGATACGCAGTATTTT. It translates to CSVQGRLTDTQYF.

This clone has only one observation. The J gene is TRBJ1-1, the V gene TRBV27, with D hard to call. Per the germline V gene, CDR1 is MNHEY and CDR2 is SMNVEV (reference sequence). V lost 2 bases and J 4 bases, leaving 8 bases between the germline ends. This CDR3 has 13 amino acids. The CDR3 DNA reads as TGTGCCAGCAGTTTACTCTTGAGCACTGAAGCTTTCTTT. Protein sequence: CASSLLLSTEAFF.

The chain combines TRBV28 with TRBJ1-5, with TRBD1 matching 12 bases. V shed 3 bases, J shed 0 bases, and the junction held 6 bases outside the gene matches. Germline CDR1 reads MDHEN; CDR2 reads SYDVKM. The CDR3 runs 18 residues. DNA for the CDR3: TGTGCCAGCAGTTTTCCCGGGACAGGGGGCTTTAGCAATCAGCCCCAGCATTTT. Its translation is CASSFPGTGGFSNQPQHF.

The V and J genes are TRBV28 and TRBJ2-1, with 7 bases that match TRBD2. The V segment lost 5 bases and the J segment 0 bases; nucleotides outside the gene matches: 7. The CDR3 extends over 16 amino acids. Germline V gives CDR1 MDHEN, CDR2 SYDVKM. CDR3 sequence: CASSVDGGSSYNEQFF. Here the CDR3 DNA reads TGTGCCAGCAGTGTCGACGGGGGGAGCTCCTACAATGAGCAGTTCTTC.

The chain carries TRBV14 and TRBJ2-3; perhaps TRBD2 as D (6 bases). The CDR3 runs to 13 residues. Germline CDR1 is SGHDN and CDR2 is FVKESK. V gave up 4 bases and J gave up 10 bases, with 15 bases separating them. This chain's CDR3 is CASSPYRSGAQYF. The CDR3 DNA sequence: TGTGCCAGCAGCCCATACCGGTCGGGAGCGCAGTATTTT.

This rearrangement joins TRBV5-1 to TRBJ2-7; possible D gene TRBD1, 6 bases. Germline CDR1 and CDR2: SGHRS and YFSETQ. V was shortened by 3 bases and J by 5 bases, with 9 bases between the two germline ends. CDR3 length equals 12 residues. The DNA for the CDR3 is TGCGCCAGCAGCTGGGGGCGTGACGAGCAGTACTTC. It codes for CASSWGRDEQYF.

In DNA, the CDR3 is TGTGCCAGTAGTGCCGGGACAGAGAACTCCGTGGAGCAGTACTTC. As protein: CASSAGTENSVEQYF. The chain couples TRBV19 to TRBJ2-7; 7 bases fit TRBD1. The CDR3 has 15 residues. V lost 5 bases, J lost 7 bases, and 14 bases stayed unmatched. The germline CDR1 and CDR2 sequences are LNHDA and SQIVND (reference sequence).

The chain recombines TRBV21-1 with TRBJ1-1. TRBV21-1 represents a pseudogene. The CDR3 runs to 15 residues. CDR3 amino acids: CASSKLRMMDTEAFF. Written as DNA, the CDR3 is TGTGCCAGCAGCAAACTGAGGATGATGGACACTGAAGCTTTCTTT.